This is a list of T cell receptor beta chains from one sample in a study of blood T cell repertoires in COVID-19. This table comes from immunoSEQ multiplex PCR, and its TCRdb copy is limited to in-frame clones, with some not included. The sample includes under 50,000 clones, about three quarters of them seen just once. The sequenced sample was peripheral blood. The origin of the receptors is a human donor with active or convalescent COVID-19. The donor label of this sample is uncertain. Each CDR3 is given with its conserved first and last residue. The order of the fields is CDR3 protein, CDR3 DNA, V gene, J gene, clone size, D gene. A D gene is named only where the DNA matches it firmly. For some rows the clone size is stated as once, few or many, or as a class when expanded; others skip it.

CDR3aa: CAISDQGADNYGYTF
CDR3nt: TGTGCCATCAGTGACCAGGGGGCGGACAACTATGGCTACACCTTC
v_gene: TRBV10-3
j_gene: TRBJ1-2
abundance: .
d_gene: TRBD1

CDR3aa: CASSWTSGTYNEQFF
CDR3nt: TGTGCCAGCAGCTGGACTAGCGGGACCTACAATGAGCAGTTCTTC
v_gene: TRBV5-6
j_gene: TRBJ2-1
abundance: .
d_gene: TRBD2

CDR3aa: CASSPGTGASPLHF
CDR3nt: TGTGCCAGCTCACCCGGGACAGGGGCTTCACCCCTCCACTTT
v_gene: TRBV18
j_gene: TRBJ1-6
abundance: few
d_gene: TRBD1

CDR3aa: CASPPQGTANTEAFF
CDR3nt: TGTGCCAGCCCACCACAAGGGACAGCGAACACTGAAGCTTTCTTT
v_gene: TRBV18
j_gene: TRBJ1-1
abundance: .
d_gene: TRBD1

CDR3aa: CASSWPPGQGAILPYEQYF
CDR3nt: TGTGCCAGCAGCTGGCCGCCGGGACAGGGGGCCATCCTACCCTACGAGCAGTACTTC
v_gene: TRBV5-4
j_gene: TRBJ2-7
abundance: .
d_gene: TRBD1

CDR3aa: CASSETVSSPLHF
CDR3nt: TGTGCCAGCAGTGAAACAGTCTCCTCACCCCTCCACTTT
v_gene: TRBV6-1
j_gene: TRBJ1-6
abundance: few
d_gene: .

CDR3aa: CASSQRSDTQYF
CDR3nt: TGTGCCAGCAGCCAGAGGTCAGATACGCAGTATTTT
v_gene: TRBV3-1/TRBV3-2
j_gene: TRBJ2-3
abundance: .
d_gene: .

CDR3aa: CASSQGARRDYEQYF
CDR3nt: TGTGCCAGCAGCCAAGGTGCGAGACGGGATTACGAGCAGTACTTC
v_gene: TRBV3-1/TRBV3-2
j_gene: TRBJ2-7
abundance: .
d_gene: .

CDR3aa: CASSLSGSEGEQYF
CDR3nt: TGTGCCAGCAGCCTAAGCGGGAGTGAAGGCGAGCAGTACTTC
v_gene: TRBV5-8
j_gene: TRBJ2-7
abundance: once
d_gene: TRBD2

CDR3aa: CASSPPVDSGNEQFF
CDR3nt: TGTGCCAGCAGCCCCCCGGTGGACTCGGGGAATGAGCAGTTCTTC
v_gene: TRBV11-3
j_gene: TRBJ2-1
abundance: .
d_gene: .

CDR3aa: CASSLDRGKAQYF
CDR3nt: TGCGCCAGCAGCTTGGACAGGGGGAAGGCCCAGTACTTC
v_gene: TRBV5-1
j_gene: TRBJ2-5
abundance: .
d_gene: TRBD1

CDR3aa: CASSSGEGRGTEAFF
CDR3nt: TGTGCCAGTAGCTCGGGGGAGGGGAGGGGAACTGAAGCTTTCTTT
v_gene: TRBV19
j_gene: TRBJ1-1
abundance: .
d_gene: .

CDR3aa: CASMASGNTIYF
CDR3nt: TGTGCCAGTATGGCCTCTGGAAACACCATATATTTT
v_gene: TRBV19
j_gene: TRBJ1-3
abundance: .
d_gene: .

CDR3aa: CASSIVQASTDTQYF
CDR3nt: TGTGCCAGTAGTATAGTCCAGGCTAGCACAGATACGCAGTATTTT
v_gene: TRBV19
j_gene: TRBJ2-3
abundance: .
d_gene: .

CDR3aa: CASSIAGRETQYF
CDR3nt: TGTGCCAGTAGTATTGCAGGAAGGGAGACCCAGTACTTC
v_gene: TRBV19
j_gene: TRBJ2-5
abundance: .
d_gene: .

CDR3aa: CASSLIAGGNEQFF
CDR3nt: TGCGCCAGCAGCTTGATAGCGGGAGGCAATGAGCAGTTCTTC
v_gene: TRBV5-1
j_gene: TRBJ2-1
abundance: .
d_gene: TRBD2

CDR3aa: CAGGWGHLDQPQHF
CDR3nt: TGTGCCGGCGGTTGGGGGCACCTAGATCAGCCCCAGCATTTT
v_gene: TRBV19
j_gene: TRBJ1-5
abundance: .
d_gene: .

CDR3aa: CASRGAGEGQETQYF
CDR3nt: TGTGCCAGCAGGGGGGCGGGAGAAGGGCAAGAGACCCAGTACTTC
v_gene: TRBV28
j_gene: TRBJ2-5
abundance: .
d_gene: .

CDR3aa: CASRNQAPGANVLTF
CDR3nt: TGTGCCAGTAGGAACCAGGCCCCTGGGGCCAACGTCCTGACTTTC
v_gene: TRBV19
j_gene: TRBJ2-6
abundance: .
d_gene: .

CDR3aa: CATSRRIDSYEQYF
CDR3nt: TGTGCCACCAGCAGAAGAATCGACAGCTACGAGCAGTACTTC
v_gene: TRBV15
j_gene: TRBJ2-7
abundance: .
d_gene: .

CDR3aa: CASSFNAPGSGANVLTF
CDR3nt: TGTGCCAGTAGTTTCAATGCCCCGGGCTCTGGGGCCAACGTCCTGACTTTC
v_gene: TRBV19
j_gene: TRBJ2-6
abundance: .
d_gene: .

CDR3aa: CASSYARESAYEQYF
CDR3nt: TGTGCCAGCAGTTACGCCCGAGAATCGGCCTACGAGCAGTACTTC
v_gene: TRBV6-5
j_gene: TRBJ2-7
abundance: once
d_gene: .

CDR3aa: CASSQGHSYGYTF
CDR3nt: TGTGCCAGCAGCCAGGGGCACAGCTATGGCTACACCTTC
v_gene: TRBV14
j_gene: TRBJ1-2
abundance: .
d_gene: .

CDR3aa: CASSQEAGQGARYEQYF
CDR3nt: TGCGCCAGCAGCCAAGAAGCGGGACAGGGGGCGCGCTACGAGCAGTACTTC
v_gene: TRBV4-3
j_gene: TRBJ2-7
abundance: once
d_gene: TRBD1

CDR3aa: CASSPKRDYNEQFF
CDR3nt: TGCGCCAGCAGCCCCAAACGGGACTACAATGAGCAGTTCTTC
v_gene: TRBV4-1
j_gene: TRBJ2-1
abundance: .
d_gene: .

CDR3aa: CASSSWTGGEETQYF
CDR3nt: TGTGCCAGCAGCTCCTGGACAGGGGGCGAGGAGACCCAGTACTTC
v_gene: TRBV11-1
j_gene: TRBJ2-5
abundance: .
d_gene: TRBD1

CDR3aa: CASSEDRGLSYEQYF
CDR3nt: TGTGCCAGCAGCGAAGACAGGGGGCTTTCCTACGAGCAGTACTTC
v_gene: TRBV7-6
j_gene: TRBJ2-7
abundance: few
d_gene: TRBD1

CDR3aa: CASSRTSGKEAGELFF
CDR3nt: TGCGCCAGCAGCCGGACTAGCGGGAAAGAAGCCGGGGAGCTGTTTTTT
v_gene: TRBV5-1
j_gene: TRBJ2-2
abundance: .
d_gene: TRBD2

CDR3aa: CASSLSGLGAGGYTF
CDR3nt: TGCGCCAGCAGCTTGTCTGGATTAGGCGCGGGTGGCTACACCTTC
v_gene: TRBV5-1
j_gene: TRBJ1-2
abundance: .
d_gene: .

CDR3aa: CASSLAGTGNEQFF
CDR3nt: TGTGCCAGCAGCTTAGCCGGGACAGGGAATGAGCAGTTCTTC
v_gene: TRBV7-3
j_gene: TRBJ2-1
abundance: .
d_gene: TRBD1

CDR3aa: CASSLAGGSQPQHF
CDR3nt: TGTGCCAGCAGCTTAGCAGGGGGCAGTCAGCCCCAGCATTTT
v_gene: TRBV7-9
j_gene: TRBJ1-5
abundance: .
d_gene: TRBD1

CDR3aa: CASCRTGGNPSTDTQYF
CDR3nt: TGTGCCAGCTGTAGGACAGGGGGGAACCCTAGCACAGATACGCAGTATTTT
v_gene: TRBV27
j_gene: TRBJ2-3
abundance: once
d_gene: TRBD1

CDR3aa: CASSPTSGRANEQFF
CDR3nt: TGCGCCAGCAGCCCCACTAGCGGGAGGGCCAATGAGCAGTTCTTC
v_gene: TRBV5-1
j_gene: TRBJ2-1
abundance: .
d_gene: TRBD2

CDR3aa: CASSSTGQGRSPLHF
CDR3nt: TGTGCCAGCAGCTCGACCGGACAGGGGAGGTCACCCCTCCACTTT
v_gene: TRBV11-3
j_gene: TRBJ1-6
abundance: .
d_gene: TRBD1

CDR3aa: CASTPRQWRYNEQFF
CDR3nt: TGTGCCAGCACCCCACGACAGTGGCGATACAATGAGCAGTTCTTC
v_gene: TRBV6-5
j_gene: TRBJ2-1
abundance: .
d_gene: .

CDR3aa: CASRSQGLEAFF
CDR3nt: TGTGCCAGCAGGAGTCAGGGGCTTGAAGCTTTCTTT
v_gene: TRBV6-5
j_gene: TRBJ1-1
abundance: .
d_gene: .

CDR3aa: CAIESGTGYGLTEAFF
CDR3nt: TGTGCCATCGAATCCGGGACAGGGTATGGACTGACTGAAGCTTTCTTT
v_gene: TRBV10-3
j_gene: TRBJ1-1
abundance: once
d_gene: TRBD1

CDR3aa: CASSPTGGNQPQHF
CDR3nt: TGTGCCAGCTCCCCGACAGGGGGTAATCAGCCCCAGCATTTT
v_gene: TRBV18
j_gene: TRBJ1-5
abundance: .
d_gene: TRBD1

CDR3aa: CASSINRGEPQHF
CDR3nt: TGTGCCAGTAGTATAAACAGGGGAGAGCCCCAGCATTTT
v_gene: TRBV19
j_gene: TRBJ1-5
abundance: .
d_gene: TRBD1

CDR3aa: CSARGLGAFF
CDR3nt: TGCAGTGCTAGGGGGCTTGGAGCTTTCTTT
v_gene: TRBV20-1
j_gene: TRBJ1-1
abundance: .
d_gene: .

CDR3aa: CASSQGLAGRTDTQYF
CDR3nt: TGTGCCAGCAGCCAGGGACTAGCGGGCCGCACAGATACGCAGTATTTT
v_gene: TRBV7-3
j_gene: TRBJ2-3
abundance: .
d_gene: TRBD2